These T cell receptor beta chains were read from a single sample in a study of early T cells in non-severe SARS-CoV-2 infection. TCRdb recomputed calls from the 5' RACE reads with MiXCR, one row per CDR3 protein. The table lists tens of thousands of distinct CDR3 sequences, about 9.3% of them singletons. Material: whole blood. The receptors here all came from an adult who was a healthcare worker with PCR-confirmed SARS-CoV-2 infection or an uninfected control (not recorded which). Both conserved end residues are part of each CDR3. The order of the fields is D gene, clone size, V gene, CDR3 protein. The D gene is left open where the match is weak. The size entry is marked missing in some rows and otherwise reads once, few, many or a size class.

D gene: -; clone size: few; V gene: TRBV27; CDR3 protein: CASSPGQNYHVNEQFF
D gene: TRBD2; clone size: few; V gene: TRBV29-1; CDR3 protein: CSALGLGGMEQYF
D gene: -; clone size: -; V gene: TRBV29-1; CDR3 protein: CSVEPGGRGYTF
D gene: -; clone size: few; V gene: TRBV7-6; CDR3 protein: CASSTTGGEQFF
D gene: TRBD1; clone size: few; V gene: TRBV4-2; CDR3 protein: CASSLFRDSNQPQHF
D gene: -; clone size: few; V gene: TRBV7-9; CDR3 protein: CASSLAAGSYEQYF
D gene: TRBD1; clone size: -; V gene: TRBV2; CDR3 protein: CASGQVSYEQYF
D gene: TRBD1; clone size: few; V gene: TRBV5-6; CDR3 protein: CASSAWTGDGRQYF
D gene: -; clone size: -; V gene: TRBV2; CDR3 protein: CASESDGELFF
D gene: TRBD1; clone size: many; V gene: TRBV5-4; CDR3 protein: CASSIQGVSVVGYTF
D gene: TRBD1; clone size: few; V gene: TRBV20-1; CDR3 protein: CSATPTGGKNIQYF
D gene: -; clone size: many; V gene: TRBV29-1; CDR3 protein: CSAEGDGASYEQYF
D gene: -; clone size: few; V gene: TRBV28; CDR3 protein: CASSLGALNRKAFF
D gene: -; clone size: many; V gene: TRBV29-1; CDR3 protein: CSIRELWVNEQFF
D gene: -; clone size: -; V gene: TRBV28; CDR3 protein: CASRQDRPLTDTQYF
D gene: -; clone size: -; V gene: TRBV6-2/TRBV6-3; CDR3 protein: CASSYWSGDNEQFF
D gene: -; clone size: many; V gene: TRBV28; CDR3 protein: CASSLGSGTYEQYF
D gene: TRBD2; clone size: -; V gene: TRBV6-5; CDR3 protein: CASSYHGTSGRVTYNEQFF
D gene: -; clone size: many; V gene: TRBV4-3; CDR3 protein: CASSRGQAGSTNEKLFF
D gene: TRBD2; clone size: many; V gene: TRBV7-2; CDR3 protein: CASRSGGGRAGELFF
D gene: -; clone size: -; V gene: TRBV2; CDR3 protein: CASSGPTGSYEQYF
D gene: -; clone size: -; V gene: TRBV27; CDR3 protein: CASSFGRPGVDEQYF
D gene: -; clone size: -; V gene: TRBV6-1; CDR3 protein: CATLGFRGVTEAFF
D gene: -; clone size: -; V gene: TRBV28; CDR3 protein: CASSLTPRNEKLFF
D gene: TRBD1; clone size: many; V gene: TRBV29-1; CDR3 protein: CSLRQGTEAFF
D gene: -; clone size: many; V gene: TRBV7-8; CDR3 protein: CASRGPGAQETQYF
D gene: TRBD1; clone size: few; V gene: TRBV9; CDR3 protein: CASSPRGFVGEQYF
D gene: TRBD1; clone size: many; V gene: TRBV28; CDR3 protein: CASSSGSGETGETQYF
D gene: -; clone size: many; V gene: TRBV28; CDR3 protein: CASSPEESAYEQYF
D gene: -; clone size: many; V gene: TRBV6-5; CDR3 protein: CASSYSRFFNEQFF
D gene: -; clone size: few; V gene: TRBV28; CDR3 protein: CASSPPGSPNYGYTF
D gene: TRBD2; clone size: many; V gene: TRBV2; CDR3 protein: CASSGSAGTSGRPGETQYF
D gene: -; clone size: many; V gene: TRBV28; CDR3 protein: CASSPGPEQYF
D gene: -; clone size: -; V gene: TRBV7-3; CDR3 protein: CASSPQGTDTEAFF
D gene: TRBD1; clone size: few; V gene: TRBV2; CDR3 protein: CASRDRVYNEQFF
D gene: -; clone size: many; V gene: TRBV6-2/TRBV6-3; CDR3 protein: CASTLNTEAFF
D gene: TRBD2; clone size: few; V gene: TRBV7-2; CDR3 protein: CASSLDRLAAQINEQFF
D gene: TRBD1; clone size: many; V gene: TRBV27; CDR3 protein: CASKTRGQLNTGELFF
D gene: -; clone size: few; V gene: TRBV6-5; CDR3 protein: CASSYWGVAAITGELFF
D gene: TRBD2; clone size: once; V gene: TRBV28; CDR3 protein: CASSLIGLAGGPRTGELFF
D gene: -; clone size: many; V gene: TRBV27; CDR3 protein: CASTLPGSGRNQPQHF
D gene: -; clone size: -; V gene: TRBV3-1; CDR3 protein: CASSGDSNTDTQYF
D gene: -; clone size: many; V gene: TRBV7-2; CDR3 protein: CASHDSIGGNTEAFF
D gene: TRBD2; clone size: -; V gene: TRBV29-1; CDR3 protein: CSFSSGSRSNTGELFF
D gene: TRBD1; clone size: many; V gene: TRBV6-2/TRBV6-3; CDR3 protein: CASTSGGEQYF
D gene: -; clone size: many; V gene: TRBV29-1; CDR3 protein: CSVVGTVTYEQYF
D gene: -; clone size: many; V gene: TRBV7-8; CDR3 protein: CASSPPAKNEQFF
D gene: -; clone size: many; V gene: TRBV3-1; CDR3 protein: CASSQTGELFF
D gene: -; clone size: many; V gene: TRBV3-1; CDR3 protein: CASSLLAGQETQYF
D gene: TRBD2; clone size: many; V gene: TRBV9; CDR3 protein: CASSVDPGLAGGYTYEQYF
D gene: -; clone size: few; V gene: TRBV27; CDR3 protein: CASRGTYTGELFF
D gene: -; clone size: few; V gene: TRBV7-2; CDR3 protein: CASSSRWANVLTF
D gene: -; clone size: many; V gene: TRBV20-1; CDR3 protein: CSATGTATETQYF
D gene: -; clone size: many; V gene: TRBV7-2; CDR3 protein: CASSLERQSQETQYF
D gene: TRBD2; clone size: -; V gene: TRBV7-2; CDR3 protein: CASSLATTSGRRYF